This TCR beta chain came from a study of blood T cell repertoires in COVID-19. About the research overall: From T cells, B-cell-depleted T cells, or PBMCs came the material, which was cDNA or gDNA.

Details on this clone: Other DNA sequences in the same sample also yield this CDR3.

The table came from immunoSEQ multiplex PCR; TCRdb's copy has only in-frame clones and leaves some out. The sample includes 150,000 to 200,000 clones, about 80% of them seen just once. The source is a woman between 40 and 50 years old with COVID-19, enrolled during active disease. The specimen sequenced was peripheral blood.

CDR3 nucleotides: TGTGCCAGCAGTTACACGGGACAGGGGGCTGAAGCTTTCTTT. Its translation is CASSYTGQGAEAFF. The rearrangement uses TRBV6-5 and TRBJ1-1; 11 bases align to TRBD1. The CDR3 sequence is 14 residues long. Germline values: CDR1 MNHEY, CDR2 SVGAGI. Trimming removed 2 bases from V and 6 bases from J; junction bases left unmatched: 2.